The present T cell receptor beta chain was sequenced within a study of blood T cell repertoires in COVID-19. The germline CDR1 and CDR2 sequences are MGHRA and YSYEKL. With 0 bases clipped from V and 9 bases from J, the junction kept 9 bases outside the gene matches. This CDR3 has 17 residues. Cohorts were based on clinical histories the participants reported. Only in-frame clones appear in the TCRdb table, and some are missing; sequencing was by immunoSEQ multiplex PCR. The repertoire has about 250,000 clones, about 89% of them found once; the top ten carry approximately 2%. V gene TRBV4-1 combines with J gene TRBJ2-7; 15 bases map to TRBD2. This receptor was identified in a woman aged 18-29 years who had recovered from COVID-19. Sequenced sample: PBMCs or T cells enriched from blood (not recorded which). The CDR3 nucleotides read TGCGCCAGCAGCCAAGAAAGGACTAGCGGGAGGGCCGTAGGGCAGTACTTC. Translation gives CASSQERTSGRAVGQYF.